This note documents a single T cell receptor beta chain sequence. The sample is drawn from a study of blood T cell repertoires in COVID-19. Study-wide context: Samples taken during acute and convalescent COVID-19 were collected in the United States, Italy and Spain.

The trim removed 4 bases at V and 3 bases at J, leaving 3 bases unmatched. The CDR3 totals 15 residues. The germline CDR1 and CDR2 sequences are SGHRS and YFSETQ. Method: immunoSEQ multiplex PCR; TCRdb's copy keeps in-frame clones and lacks some. The table has some 250,000 clones, around 88% seen once; the top ten hold roughly 8.3%. Among Cohort 3 donors, those recovered had two negative PCRs, clearance, or symptom resolution. Material for sequencing was PBMCs or T cells enriched from blood (not recorded which). The chain has TRBV5-1 and TRBJ2-2, with 10 bases lining up with TRBD1. This TCR came from a man aged 35 to 55 who had recovered from COVID-19. The CDR3 DNA follows: TGCGCCAGCAGCATTGGACAGGGGGACACCGGGGAGCTGTTTTTT. The encoded protein is CASSIGQGDTGELFF.